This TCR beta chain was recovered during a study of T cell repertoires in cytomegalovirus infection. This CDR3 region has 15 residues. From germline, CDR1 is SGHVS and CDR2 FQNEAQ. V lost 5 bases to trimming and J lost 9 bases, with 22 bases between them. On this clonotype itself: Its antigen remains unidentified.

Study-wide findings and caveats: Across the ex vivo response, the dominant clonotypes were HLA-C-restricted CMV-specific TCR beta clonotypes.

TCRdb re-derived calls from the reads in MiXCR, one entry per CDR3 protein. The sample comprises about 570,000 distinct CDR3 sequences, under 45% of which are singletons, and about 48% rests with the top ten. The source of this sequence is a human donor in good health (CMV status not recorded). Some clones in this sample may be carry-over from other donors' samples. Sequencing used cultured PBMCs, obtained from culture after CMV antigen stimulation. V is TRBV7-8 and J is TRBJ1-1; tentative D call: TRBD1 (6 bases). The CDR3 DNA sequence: TGTGCCAGCAGCCAAGCAGGGGTCCCGTCGCTGAAAGCTTTCTTT. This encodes CASSQAGVPSLKAFF.